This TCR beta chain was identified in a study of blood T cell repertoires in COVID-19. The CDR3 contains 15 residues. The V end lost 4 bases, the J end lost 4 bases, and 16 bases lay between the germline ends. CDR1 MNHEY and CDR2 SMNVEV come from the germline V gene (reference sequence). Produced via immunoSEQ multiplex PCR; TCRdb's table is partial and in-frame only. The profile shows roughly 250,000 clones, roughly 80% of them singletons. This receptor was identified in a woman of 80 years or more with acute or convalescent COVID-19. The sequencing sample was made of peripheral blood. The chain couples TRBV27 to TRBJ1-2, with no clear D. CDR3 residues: CASSSSQDGLYGYTF. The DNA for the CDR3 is TGTGCCAGCAGTTCGTCTCAGGACGGACTCTATGGCTACACCTTC.